This T cell receptor beta chain emerged from a study of blood T cell repertoires in COVID-19. For the study at large: From the United States, Italy and Spain came samples of acute and convalescent COVID-19. In each case, the material was cDNA or gDNA derived from T cells, B-cell-depleted T cells, or PBMCs.

Authors' analysis steps: Amplification from reference gene primers served as the basis for estimated nucleated cell counts. The data were produced by immunoSEQ multiplex PCR, yet TCRdb's version contains in-frame clones alone and is incomplete. Clone size and V and J calls were adopted from that table, with D and trimming inferred from the DNA. This sample has 300,000 to 400,000 clones, with roughly 88% found just once. V lost 2 bases and J lost 1; bases outside the gene matches: 2. Germline-derived CDR1 and CDR2 are MDHEN and SYDVKM. CDR3 length: 15 residues. The specimen was peripheral blood. This chain connects TRBV28 to TRBJ2-3; 8 bases fit TRBD2. This clonotype originated in a woman aged 45 to 65 with active or convalescent COVID-19. CDR3 residues: CASSLQAGGTDTQYF. The CDR3 DNA is TGTGCCAGCAGTTTACAAGCGGGAGGCACAGATACGCAGTATTTT.